These 17 T cell receptor beta chains came from one sample sequenced in a study of cytomegalovirus exposure and HLA in healthy donors. Some clones are missing from TCRdb's copy, which holds only in-frame ones; the method was immunoSEQ multiplex PCR. The profile shows roughly 130,000 clones, 85% to 90% of them singletons. What was sequenced was PBMCs. The source is a man younger than 30 in good health and CMV-seronegative.

This sequence joins TRBV28 and TRBJ2-4; TRBD1 aligns across 7 bases. The trim removed 6 bases at V and 3 bases at J, leaving 5 bases unmatched. Germline CDR1 and CDR2: MDHEN and SYDVKM. CDR3 length: 14 residues. The CDR3 region is CASSQTGIKNIQYF. In DNA form, the CDR3 reads TGTGCCAGCAGCCAGACAGGGATCAAAAACATTCAGTACTTC.

The chain employs TRBV5-6 and TRBJ2-7; 11 bases match TRBD2. There are 16 residues in the CDR3. Germline CDR1 and CDR2: SGHDT and YYEEEE. V trimming: 4 bases; J trimming: 2 bases; junction bases outside the gene matches: 8. The CDR3 region has the DNA TGTGCCAGCAGCAGGGGACTAGCGGAAATTACCTACGAGCAGTACTTC. It codes for CASSRGLAEITYEQYF. The full variable domain, in which reference TRBV5-6 and TRBJ2-7 provide the parts outside the CDR3, is DAGVTQSPTHLIKTRGQQVTLRCSPKSGHDTVSWYQQALGQGPQFIFQYYEEEERQRGNFPDRFSGHQFPNYSSELNVNALLLGDSALYLCASSRGLAEITYEQYFGPGTRLTVT.

This chain connects TRBV19 to TRBJ2-2, with 9 bases lining up with TRBD1. Germline CDR1 is LNHDA and CDR2 is SQIVND (reference sequence). With 4 bases clipped from V and 6 bases from J, the junction kept 6 bases outside the gene matches. CDR3 size: 15 residues. The CDR3: CASSTATGGPGELFF. The CDR3 region has the DNA TGTGCCAGTAGTACGGCGACAGGGGGGCCCGGGGAGCTGTTTTTT.

The V and J genes are TRBV19 and TRBJ1-5; D call uncertain. Germline CDR1 LNHDA, CDR2 SQIVND (reference sequence). The ends were cut back, 3 bases at V and 0 bases at J, with 6 bases in the middle. The CDR3 runs 14 residues. CDR3 bases: TGTGCCAGTAGTATGAGATTTAGCAATCAGCCCCAGCATTTT. This encodes CASSMRFSNQPQHF.

V usage is TRBV18 and J usage is TRBJ2-7; 8 bases fit TRBD2. After removal of 6 bases from V and 6 bases from J, the junction contained 10 bases not matched to a gene. The CDR3 is made up of 14 amino acids. The V gene's germline CDR1 is KGHSH and CDR2 LQKENI. For the CDR3, the DNA is TGTGCCAGCTCCCCGGGACTAGAACCTGGCGAGCAGTACTTC. Its protein is CASSPGLEPGEQYF.

J is TRBJ1-1 and V is TRBV29-1; tentatively, D is TRBD1 (5 bases). Germline V CDR1 and CDR2: SQVTM, ANQGSEA. This CDR3 comprises 12 residues. V lost 2 bases and J 1 base, leaving 5 bases between the germline ends. The CDR3 loop reads CSVERGNTEAFF. CDR3 DNA sequence: TGCAGCGTTGAAAGGGGGAACACTGAAGCTTTCTTT.

This clone was seen only a few times. This chain links TRBV10-3 with TRBJ2-7, with 14 bases fitting TRBD2. CDR1 ENHRY and CDR2 SYGVKD come from the germline V gene. Trimming at V came to 7 bases and at J to 7 bases, leaving 9 bases not matched to a gene. The CDR3 is 15 amino acids. The CDR3 reads CAITKTSGRANEQYF. For the CDR3, the DNA is TGTGCCATCACCAAGACTAGCGGGAGGGCCAATGAGCAGTACTTC.

The chain joins TRBV30 to TRBJ2-5; 7 bases map to TRBD1. Germline assignment: CDR1 GTSNPN and CDR2 SVGIG (reference sequence). V dropped 7 bases and J dropped 5; count of bases not matched to a gene: 10. The length of the CDR3 is 13 residues. The CDR3 DNA reads as TGTGCCTTTACGCAGGGGGTGCGGGAGACCCAGTACTTC. Translating it yields CAFTQGVRETQYF.

The rearrangement joins TRBV5-4 to TRBJ2-3, with TRBD2 matching 11 bases. Trimming cost V 0 bases and J 6 bases; bases outside gene matches: 9. The CDR3 contains 17 residues. Germline V gene lookup returns CDR1 SGHNT and CDR2 YYREEE (reference sequence). In DNA, the CDR3 is TGTGCCAGCAGCTTGGGGGGGACTAGCGGTTATAGGGATACGCAGTATTTT. This encodes CASSLGGTSGYRDTQYF.

V and J are TRBV6-5 and TRBJ2-5; D might be TRBD2 (5 bases). The CDR3 totals 13 residues. Trimming shortened V by 8 bases and J by 5 bases, and 15 bases separated the two germline ends. Germline assignment: CDR1 MNHEY and CDR2 SVGAGI. Written as DNA, the CDR3 is TGTGCCAGCCGTCGGGGTTGGGCGGAGACCCAGTACTTC. This sequence encodes CASRRGWAETQYF.

The chain has TRBV19 and TRBJ2-2; the D gene is possibly TRBD1 (6 bases). Germline CDR1 is LNHDA and CDR2 is SQIVND (reference sequence). V was pared by 4 bases and J by 3 bases, with 9 bases between. This CDR3 contains 14 residues. CDR3 DNA: TGTGCCAGTAGTACGGGACACCACACCGGGGAGCTGTTTTTT. Protein: CASSTGHHTGELFF.

The chain carries TRBV4-1 and TRBJ1-2; D might be TRBD1 (5 bases). Germline CDR1 is MGHRA and CDR2 is YSYEKL. V lost 3 bases and J 4 bases, leaving 12 bases between the germline ends. The CDR3 totals 14 residues. CDR3 amino acids: CASSQEARVYGYTF. The CDR3 DNA reads as TGCGCCAGCAGCCAGGAAGCCAGGGTCTATGGCTACACCTTC.

The chain carries TRBV4-2 and TRBJ2-1; 11 nucleotides match TRBD2. The CDR3 extends over 18 amino acids. Germline trimming cut 0 bases from V and 5 bases from J; bases unmatched to any gene: 9. Germline CDR1 is LGHNA and CDR2 is YNFKEQ. In DNA form, the CDR3 reads TGTGCCAGCAGCCAAGATCCTTCCCTAGCGGGGGGCCACAATGAGCAGTTCTTC. It is translated as CASSQDPSLAGGHNEQFF.

The chain combines TRBV19 with TRBJ1-1; 8 bases match TRBD1. The CDR3 is 15 amino acids. Per the germline V gene, CDR1 is LNHDA and CDR2 is SQIVND (reference sequence). The J segment lost 5 bases and the V segment lost 1 base, leaving 6 bases of the junction unmatched. The CDR3 protein is CASSIVGRGRTEAFF. The CDR3 DNA follows: TGTGCCAGTAGTATAGTTGGCAGGGGGCGGACTGAAGCTTTCTTT. Full variable domain (missing parts from reference TRBV19 and TRBJ1-1): DGGITQSPKYLFRKEGQNVTLSCEQNLNHDAMYWYRQDPGQGLRLIYYSQIVNDFQKGDIAEGYSVSREKKESFPLTVTSAQKNPTAFYLCASSIVGRGRTEAFFGQGTRLTVV.

The V and J genes are TRBV2 and TRBJ2-5; 8 nucleotides agree with TRBD2. The germline V gene encodes CDR1 SNHLY and CDR2 FYNNEI. Trimming removed 2 bases from V and 0 bases from J; junction bases left unmatched: 8. This CDR3 has 17 residues. In nucleotides, the CDR3 is TGTGCCAGCAGTGAAAGCGGACTAGCCGTGTACCAAGAGACCCAGTACTTC. Encoded protein: CASSESGLAVYQETQYF.

The rearrangement joins TRBV7-9 to TRBJ2-3; the match to TRBD2 covers 7 bases. The V segment lost 5 bases and the J segment 1 base; nucleotides outside the gene matches: 0. CDR1 and CDR2 from the germline V gene are SEHNR and FQNEAQ (reference sequence). The CDR3 contains 13 residues. CDR3 sequence (DNA): TGTGCCAGCAGCCGGGGGGGCACAGATACGCAGTATTTT. Its translation is CASSRGGTDTQYF. The full variable domain, rest sourced from reference TRBV7-9 and TRBJ2-3, is DTGVSQNPRHKITKRGQNVTFRCDPISEHNRLYWYRQTLGQGPEFLTYFQNEAQLEKSRLLSDRFSAERPKGSFSTLEIQRTEQGDSAMYLCASSRGGTDTQYFGPGTRLTVL.

The chain is built from TRBV5-1 and TRBJ1-2, with TRBD1 matching 11 bases. J lost 6 bases, V lost 4 bases, and 2 bases had no gene match. The CDR3 spans 13 residues. Germline assignment: CDR1 SGHRS and CDR2 YFSETQ. This chain's CDR3 is CASSTGQGDGYTF. The CDR3 bases are TGCGCCAGCAGCACGGGACAGGGGGATGGCTACACCTTC.